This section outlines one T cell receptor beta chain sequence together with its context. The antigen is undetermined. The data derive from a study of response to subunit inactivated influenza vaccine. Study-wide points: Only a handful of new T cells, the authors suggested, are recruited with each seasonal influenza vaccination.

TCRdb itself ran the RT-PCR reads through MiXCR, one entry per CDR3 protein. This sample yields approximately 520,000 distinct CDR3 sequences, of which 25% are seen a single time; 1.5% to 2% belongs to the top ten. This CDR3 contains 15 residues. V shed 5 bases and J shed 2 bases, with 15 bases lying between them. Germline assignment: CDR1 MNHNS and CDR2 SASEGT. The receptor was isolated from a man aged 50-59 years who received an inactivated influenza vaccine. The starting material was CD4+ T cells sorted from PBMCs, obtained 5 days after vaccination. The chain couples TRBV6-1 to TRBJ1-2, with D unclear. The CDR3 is CASSRDLARNYGYTF. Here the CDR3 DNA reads TGTGCCAGCAGTCGCGACCTGGCGAGGAACTATGGCTACACCTTC.